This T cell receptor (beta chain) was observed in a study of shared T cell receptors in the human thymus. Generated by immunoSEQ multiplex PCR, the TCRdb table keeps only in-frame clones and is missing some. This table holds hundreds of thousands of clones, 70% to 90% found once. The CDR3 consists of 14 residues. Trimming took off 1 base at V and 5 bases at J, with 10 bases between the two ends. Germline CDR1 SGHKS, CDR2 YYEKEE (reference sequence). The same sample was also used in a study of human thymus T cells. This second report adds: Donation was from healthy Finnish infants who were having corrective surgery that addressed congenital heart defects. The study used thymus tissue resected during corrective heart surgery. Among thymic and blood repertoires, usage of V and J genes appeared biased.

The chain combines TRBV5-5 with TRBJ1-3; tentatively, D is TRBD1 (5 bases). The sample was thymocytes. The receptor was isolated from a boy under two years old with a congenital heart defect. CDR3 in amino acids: CASSLSGSRNTIYF. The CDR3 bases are TGTGCCAGCAGCTTGTCAGGGTCCCGAAACACCATATATTTT.